The 10 T cell receptor beta chains given below trace back to one sample, sequenced in a study of T cells in Graves' hyperthyroidism and ophthalmopathy. Researchers took RNA transcripts and amplified the TCR beta CDR3 regions from them. TCR CDR3 regions were first amplified by RT-PCR with HTBI primers. TCRdb processed the multiplex PCR reads anew with MiXCR; each CDR3 protein has one entry. The sample lists some 270,000 distinct CDR3 sequences, around 13% seen once, with roughly 7.7% in the top ten. The sequencing input was blood. The source is a middle-aged woman with Graves' hyperthyroidism.

The chain carries TRBV27 and TRBJ2-1; 13 bases are a match to TRBD2. Per germline, CDR1 MNHEY and CDR2 SMNVEV (reference sequence). J was trimmed by 9 bases and V by 2 bases; bases with no gene match: 7. This CDR3 contains 16 residues. This CDR3 reads CASSLIRGLAGLEQFF. DNA of the CDR3: TGTGCCAGCAGTTTAATCCGGGGACTAGCGGGACTTGAGCAGTTCTTC.

Ten or more counts support this clonotype. This sequence joins TRBV9 and TRBJ2-7; D is possibly TRBD2 (6 bases). Per the germline V gene, CDR1 is SGDLS and CDR2 is YYNGEE. V was clipped by 3 bases and J by 1 base, with 14 bases between them. CDR3 length: 15 residues. The CDR3 region is CASSGGTAPSYEQYF. In DNA form, the CDR3 reads TGTGCCAGCAGCGGCGGGACTGCTCCTTCCTACGAGCAGTACTTC.

The chain has TRBV4-1 and TRBJ2-1, with 10 bases lining up with TRBD1. The germline gives CDR1 MGHRA, CDR2 YSYEKL. The CDR3 covers 17 residues. V trimming: 0 bases; J trimming: 6 bases; junction bases outside the gene matches: 8. CDR3 DNA sequence: TGCGCCAGCAGCCAAGACCCACGGGACAGGGGAATCAATGAGCAGTTCTTC. It specifies CASSQDPRDRGINEQFF.

As concerns this clonotype: This may stem from a read error, because a much larger clone lies one nucleotide away. This chain connects TRBV12-3 or TRBV12-4 to TRBJ1-1; a weak D match, TRBD1 (5 bases). This CDR3 has 14 residues. Between the trimmed V and J ends, which lost 11 bases and 1 base, there was a span of 17 bases. The DNA for the CDR3 is TGTGCCGGCCAAACGGGGCGGCCGAACACTGAAGCTTTCTTT. The encoded protein is CAGQTGRPNTEAFF.

This clonotype was detected ten times or more. Here the CDR3 reads CATSRSTGWRAFVTEAFF. CDR3 DNA sequence: TGTGCCACCAGCAGATCTACAGGGTGGAGGGCCTTTGTCACTGAAGCTTTCTTT. V is TRBV15 and J is TRBJ1-1, with D possibly being TRBD1 (6 bases). This CDR3 has 18 residues. Germline V gives CDR1 LNHNV, CDR2 YYDKDF (reference sequence). V gave up 2 bases and J gave up 4 bases, with 23 bases separating them.

This chain joins TRBV6-1 and TRBJ2-7, with 7 bases that match TRBD2. This CDR3 is built from 16 residues. Germline CDR1 MNHNS, CDR2 SASEGT. V lost 5 bases and J lost 6; bases outside the gene matches: 16. The DNA of the CDR3 is TGTGCCAGCAGTAAACCCCCTTGGGGGGGAACGGCCGAGCAGTACTTC. Its protein product is CASSKPPWGGTAEQYF.

The chain combines TRBV18 with TRBJ2-3; D may be TRBD1 (6 bases). Trimming took off 6 bases at V and 0 bases at J, with 13 bases between the two ends. Germline assignment: CDR1 KGHSH and CDR2 LQKENI. This CDR3 has 15 amino acids. The CDR3 spells CASSQPGQSTDTQYF. In DNA, the CDR3 is TGTGCCAGCTCGCAGCCGGGACAAAGCACAGATACGCAGTATTTT. The full variable domain, its missing parts supplied by reference TRBV18 and TRBJ2-3, is NAGVMQNPRHLVRRRGQEARLRCSPMKGHSHVYWYRQLPEEGLKFMVYLQKENIIDESGMPKERFSAEFPKEGPSILRIQQVVRGDSAAYFCASSQPGQSTDTQYFGPGTRLTVL.

This clonotype showed up many times. The chain has TRBV2 and TRBJ1-5; TRBD1 is a possible D gene (6 bases). CDR3 length: 14 residues. The germline gives CDR1 SNHLY, CDR2 FYNNEI. V dropped 6 bases and J dropped 4 bases, with 13 bases sitting between them. The CDR3 nucleotides are TGTGCCAGCAGCAGACAGGAACTTAATCAGCCCCAGCATTTT. Translating gives CASSRQELNQPQHF.

The J gene is TRBJ2-1, the V gene TRBV6-5; D perhaps matches TRBD1 (6 bases). Trimming shortened V by 0 bases and J by 0 bases, and 12 bases separated the two germline ends. The CDR3 totals 17 residues. The germline V gene has CDR1 MNHEY and CDR2 SVGAGI. The DNA of the CDR3 is TGTGCCAGCAGTTACTCGCAGGGGAAAAGCTCCTACAATGAGCAGTTCTTC. The encoded protein is CASSYSQGKSSYNEQFF.

For the CDR3, the DNA is TGTGCCACCAGTGAACAGGGTGAGGAGACCCAGTACTTC. This codes for CATSEQGEETQYF. This chain uses TRBV24-1 with TRBJ2-5; D perhaps matches TRBD1 (6 bases). CDR3 length equals 13 residues. Germline V gene lookup returns CDR1 KGHDR and CDR2 SFDVKD. Between the trimmed V and J ends, which lost 4 bases and 5 bases, there was a span of 10 bases.